This TCR beta chain was sequenced in a study of shared clonotypes between healthy human individuals. Produced via immunoSEQ multiplex PCR; TCRdb's table is partial and in-frame only. The data hold under 600,000 clones, with roughly four fifths observed a single time. The V gene's germline CDR1 is GTSNPN and CDR2 SVGIG (reference sequence). This CDR3 is 15 amino acids long. The ends were cut back, 7 bases at V and 5 bases at J, with 21 bases in the middle. Recent vaccinations or acute infections were absent in the healthy HIV-negative adult donors. The receptor was isolated from a woman aged 40 to 50 in good health. Some clones in this sample may be carry-over from other donors' samples. Sequenced material: PBMCs. This chain links TRBV30 with TRBJ2-1, with D possibly TRBD2 on 6 matching bases. The CDR3 is CASTVNGGINNEQFF. The CDR3 coding sequence is TGTGCCTCCACCGTGAACGGCGGGATCAACAATGAGCAGTTCTTC.